The T cell receptor (beta chain) under discussion was sequenced for a study of T cell clonotyping in hematopoietic cell transplantation. Study findings and constraints: No sorting was done, leaving CD4 and CD8 contributions mixed. Higher Inverse Simpson Index values in graft donor and pretransplant recipient predicted broader posttransplant TCR diversity. At the given depth, recipient repertoires were over 97% de novo clonotypes.

The assay was immunoSEQ multiplex PCR, and TCRdb's table has in-frame clones only and misses some. The sample has about 16,000 clones, around 93% seen once; the top ten hold about 1.8%. Time point indicated: recipient sample about 28 days before transplant, after cytoreduction. Germline V CDR1 and CDR2: MNHEY, SMNVEV (reference sequence). The CDR3 runs to 13 residues. V was trimmed by 2 bases and J by 2 bases, leaving 6 bases between them. Notes on this clone: The antigen remains undetermined.

This rearrangement joins TRBV27 to TRBJ1-2; TRBD1 is a possible D gene (6 bases). Specimen: peripheral blood mononuclear cells, collected before stem cell transplant. The TCR originated in a man between 18 and 29 years old with biphenotypic leukemia. Some clones in this sample may be carry-over from other donors' samples. The CDR3 reads CASSLTGNYGYTF. The CDR3 DNA reads TGTGCCAGCAGTTTAACAGGGAACTATGGCTACACCTTC.